Each of the 26 T cell receptor beta chains below was sequenced from the same sample in a study of shared clonotypes between healthy human individuals. TCRdb's copy holds only in-frame clones and misses some; the assay was immunoSEQ multiplex PCR. The table shows a few hundred thousand clones, with over 60% occurring only once. The sequencing input was PBMCs. The receptors were gathered from a woman between 40 and 55 years old in good health. Some clones in this sample may be carry-over from other donors' samples.

J is TRBJ2-5 and V is TRBV6-1, with D possibly being TRBD2 (6 bases). Trimming took 4 bases from V and 4 from J, leaving 13 bases between them. Germline assignment: CDR1 MNHNS and CDR2 SASEGT. The CDR3 is 14 amino acids. The CDR3 sequence: CASSATRRGETQYF. In nucleotides, the CDR3 is TGTGCCAGCAGTGCGACTAGAAGGGGAGAGACCCAGTACTTC.

The V gene is TRBV9, the J gene TRBJ2-3; TRBD2 is a possible D gene (5 bases). CDR1 and CDR2 from the germline V gene are SGDLS and YYNGEE. This CDR3 contains 14 residues. V lost 1 base to trimming and J lost 2 bases, with 8 bases between them. In DNA form, the CDR3 reads TGTGCCAGCAGCGTACGGGGAAACACAGATACGCAGTATTTT. Protein: CASSVRGNTDTQYF.

This chain uses TRBV10-3 with TRBJ1-2; D perhaps matches TRBD1 (5 bases). The CDR3 runs to 13 residues. Germline V gene lookup returns CDR1 ENHRY and CDR2 SYGVKD. V shed 5 bases and J shed 3 bases, with 10 bases lying between them. The CDR3 here is CAISYGTDYGYTF. The CDR3 nucleotides read TGTGCCATCAGTTACGGGACGGACTATGGCTACACCTTC.

V usage is TRBV18 and J usage is TRBJ1-5, with D possibly matching TRBD1 (5 bases). Germline V gene sequence: CDR1 KGHSH, CDR2 LQKENI. CDR3 size: 14 residues. The V end was cut by 2 bases, the J end by 3 bases, with 8 bases between. CDR3 amino acids: CASSPSGPNQPQHF. In DNA form, the CDR3 reads TGTGCCAGCTCACCATCGGGACCCAATCAGCCCCAGCATTTT.

The chain joins TRBV27 to TRBJ2-5, with D perhaps given as TRBD1 or TRBD2 (6 bases each). V shed 3 bases and J shed 3 bases, with 20 bases lying between them. Germline CDR1 MNHEY, CDR2 SMNVEV (reference sequence). CDR3 length: 17 residues. CDR3 region: CASSLMAGGGPKETQYF. The CDR3 DNA is TGTGCCAGCAGTTTGATGGCGGGTGGGGGGCCCAAAGAGACCCAGTACTTC.

The chain employs TRBV28 and TRBJ1-1; D remains ambiguous. The germline V and J ends were trimmed by 11 bases and 1 base, with 8 bases remaining between them. CDR3 length: 11 residues. Germline V gives CDR1 MDHEN, CDR2 SYDVKM. CDR3 protein: CAGRTNTEAFF. CDR3 nucleotide sequence: TGTGCCGGAAGAACGAACACTGAAGCTTTCTTT.

The chain has TRBV4-3 and TRBJ2-5, with 14 positions matching TRBD2. The J segment lost 5 bases and the V segment lost 3 bases, leaving 8 bases of the junction unmatched. The germline gives CDR1 LGHNA, CDR2 YSLEER. The CDR3 is made up of 17 amino acids. The CDR3 protein is CASSQGGTSGRWETQYF. The CDR3 bases are TGCGCCAGCAGCCAGGGCGGGACTAGCGGGAGATGGGAGACCCAGTACTTC.

The chain combines TRBV4-2 with TRBJ2-7; D not resolved. This CDR3 has 13 residues. V was clipped by 1 base and J by 3 bases, with 7 bases between them. The germline V gene encodes CDR1 LGHNA and CDR2 YNFKEQ. CDR3 residues: CASSQGLVYEQYF. CDR3 in DNA: TGTGCCAGCAGCCAAGGCCTAGTCTACGAGCAGTACTTC.

The table lists this clone with a count of one. This sequence is one base from a far larger clone and is likely a read error. The chain carries TRBV30 and TRBJ2-3; TRBD2 matches 10 bases. The CDR3 extends over 15 amino acids. Germline CDR1 is GTSNPN and CDR2 is SVGIG (reference sequence). The V segment lost 8 bases and the J segment 8 bases; nucleotides outside the gene matches: 16. DNA for the CDR3: TGTGCCCGGGGAGGGAGCGGGAGGGCAGTAGGTACGCAGTATTTT. Translated, it gives CARGGSGRAVGTQYF.

The V gene is TRBV7-3, the J gene TRBJ2-1, with 10 positions matching TRBD1. This CDR3 has 14 residues. Per the germline V gene, CDR1 is SGHTA and CDR2 is FQGTGA. With 1 base clipped from V and 9 bases from J, the junction kept 3 bases outside the gene matches. The CDR3 region has the DNA TGTGCCAGCAGCTTAAGACAGGGGGCAGGTGAGCAGTTCTTC. Protein sequence: CASSLRQGAGEQFF.

In its sample, this clone was seen a few times. Only one base separates this from a far larger clonotype, so it likely reflects a read error. Other DNA sequences within the sample encode an identical CDR3. The chain couples TRBV30 to TRBJ1-1; tentatively, D is TRBD1 (5 bases). CDR3 length equals 14 residues. Germline V gene lookup returns CDR1 GTSNPN and CDR2 SVGIG (reference sequence). V was clipped by 1 base and J by 12 bases, with 21 bases between them. The CDR3 sequence is CAWSDRGVTISSFF. CDR3 in DNA: TGTGCCTGGAGTGACCGGGGGGTTACCATCTCATCTTTCTTT.

The V call is TRBV5-1, the J call TRBJ2-7; 14 bases agree with TRBD2. The V gene's germline CDR1 is SGHRS and CDR2 YFSETQ. The V gene end was trimmed by 4 bases and the J gene end by 6 bases; junction bases not matched to a gene: 6. The CDR3 totals 15 residues. CDR3 residues: CASSPGTSGSSEQYF. CDR3 DNA sequence: TGCGCCAGCAGCCCGGGGACTAGCGGGAGTTCCGAGCAGTACTTC.

This rearrangement joins TRBV7-2 to TRBJ2-7; no reliable D call. CDR3 length equals 15 residues. Germline V gene data show CDR1 as SGHTA and CDR2 as FQGNSA. Trimming pared 1 base from V and 0 bases from J, leaving 10 bases between. The CDR3 reads CASSLGGLSSYEQYF. The CDR3 bases are TGTGCCAGCAGCTTAGGGGGTCTCAGCTCCTACGAGCAGTACTTC.

CDR3 DNA sequence: TGTGCCAGCACCTTGGGGAGCGGGAGGGCCGAGGGGTCCTACAATGAGCAGTTCTTC. Translation gives CASTLGSGRAEGSYNEQFF. The rearrangement uses TRBV27 and TRBJ2-1; 10 bases agree with TRBD2. Trimming at V came to 7 bases and at J to 1 base, leaving 16 bases not matched to a gene. CDR3 length: 19 residues. Germline CDR1 MNHEY, CDR2 SMNVEV (reference sequence).

V is TRBV5-1 and J is TRBJ2-7, with 7 bases that match TRBD1. This CDR3 region has 17 residues. In germline, CDR1 is SGHRS, CDR2 YFSETQ. The V and J ends lost 2 bases and 3 bases, in that order; junction bases with no gene match: 14. The CDR3 coding sequence is TGCGCCAGCAGCTTAAAGGGACAGTCCCGTGTATTCTACGAGCAGTACTTC. Translating gives CASSLKGQSRVFYEQYF.

This chain uses TRBV30 with TRBJ2-1; D may be TRBD2 (5 bases). The ends were cut back, 5 bases at V and 5 bases at J, with 10 bases in the middle. The CDR3 totals 12 residues. Per the germline V gene, CDR1 is GTSNPN and CDR2 is SVGIG (reference sequence). Here the CDR3 reads CAWRGLHNEQFF. The CDR3 bases are TGTGCCTGGCGGGGTCTACACAATGAGCAGTTCTTC.

The rearrangement uses TRBV18 and TRBJ2-1; TRBD2 matches 7 bases. Germline lookup yields CDR1 KGHSH and CDR2 LQKENI. This CDR3 is 17 amino acids long. V dropped 2 bases and J dropped 9; count of bases not matched to a gene: 16. CDR3 nucleotide sequence: TGTGCCAGCTCACCAAGGGAAGCGGGACCTACATTTGTTGAGCAGTTCTTC. It is translated as CASSPREAGPTFVEQFF.

This chain links TRBV27 with TRBJ2-1, with 8 nucleotides matching TRBD2. V shed 4 bases and J 1 base; nucleotides not matched to a gene: 12. There are 18 residues in the CDR3. Germline CDR1 MNHEY, CDR2 SMNVEV (reference sequence). This CDR3 reads CASSSRRQAGVSYNEQFF. The CDR3 DNA reads as TGTGCCAGCAGTTCTCGCAGGCAAGCGGGAGTTTCCTACAATGAGCAGTTCTTC.

V and J are TRBV18 and TRBJ2-2; weak D call: TRBD2 (6 bases). Trimming shortened V by 2 bases and J by 8 bases, and 18 bases separated the two germline ends. Germline CDR1 reads KGHSH; CDR2 reads LQKENI. This CDR3 spans 16 amino acids. This CDR3 is CASSPITSPRAGELFF. The CDR3 nucleotides are TGTGCCAGCTCACCAATCACTAGCCCGAGGGCGGGGGAGCTGTTTTTT.

This clone was observed at least ten times. Other nucleotide sequences from this sample produce the same CDR3. The chain joins TRBV6-6 to TRBJ2-2, with D perhaps matching TRBD2 (5 bases). Germline V gives CDR1 MNHNY, CDR2 SVGAGI (reference sequence). The CDR3 is 16 residues long. Trimming pared 0 bases from V and 2 bases from J, leaving 10 bases between. CDR3: CASSYSTGKNTGELFF. Here the CDR3 DNA reads TGTGCCAGCAGTTACTCTACCGGGAAAAACACCGGGGAGCTGTTTTTT.

This clone was recorded once. The V and J genes are TRBV9 and TRBJ1-3, with 7 positions matching TRBD1. The CDR3 runs to 15 residues. The V gene's germline CDR1 is SGDLS and CDR2 YYNGEE. V shed 3 bases, J shed 1 base, and the junction held 4 bases outside the gene matches. CDR3 loop: CASSAQGQSGNTIYF. The DNA of the CDR3 is TGTGCCAGCAGCGCGCAGGGACAGTCTGGAAACACCATATATTTT.

Turning to this clone: Because the CDR3 is missing its conserved closing phenylalanine or tryptophan, this is likely a read error. The V and J genes are TRBV6-4 and TRBJ1-4; D unresolved. In germline, CDR1 is MRHNA, CDR2 SNTAGT. This CDR3 contains 14 residues. Trimming stripped 2 bases from V and 8 bases from J, with 12 bases between. This CDR3 reads CASSDGLGGEKLFL. The CDR3, as DNA: TGTGCCAGCAGTGACGGACTTGGCGGCGAAAAACTGTTTCTT.

V gene TRBV7-2 combines with J gene TRBJ2-5; D is unclear. With 3 bases removed from V and 0 bases from J, the gap between germline ends came to 14 bases. The CDR3 consists of 16 residues. CDR1 is SGHTA and CDR2 is FQGNSA in the germline V gene. The chain's CDR3 is CASSFGPGRDQETQYF. The CDR3 DNA reads TGTGCCAGCAGCTTTGGGCCCGGACGGGACCAAGAGACCCAGTACTTC.

The chain is built from TRBV11-3 and TRBJ1-1; possibly TRBD1 for D (5 bases). CDR1 is SGHNT, CDR2 YENEEA, per germline. V shed 6 bases and J shed 4 bases, with 15 bases lying between them. The CDR3 has 14 residues. CDR3 bases: TGTGCCAGCAGTCGGGGGGTGGCCGCCACTGAAGCTTTCTTT. It encodes CASSRGVAATEAFF.

A few counts support this clone. The CDR3 bases are TGCAGTGCTGGGACAGGTTGGGAGCAGTACTTC. It encodes CSAGTGWEQYF. V gene TRBV20-1 combines with J gene TRBJ2-7; 8 bases align to TRBD1. Germline loops: CDR1 DFQATT, CDR2 SNEGSKA (reference sequence). The CDR3 has 11 residues. V lost 5 bases to trimming and J lost 7 bases; unmatched junction nucleotides: 4.

V and J are TRBV11-1 and TRBJ2-7; the D is unclear. CDR1 is SGHAT and CDR2 is FQDESV in the germline V gene (reference sequence). The CDR3 contains 11 residues. Trimming removed 5 bases at V and 3 bases at J, with 5 bases between. The CDR3 here is CASSRNYEQYF. The CDR3 coding sequence is TGTGCCAGCAGCCGAAACTACGAGCAGTACTTC.